The 20 T cell receptor beta chains below all came from one sample that was sequenced in a study of post-analysis software for immune sequencing data. Notes on the study in general: Five or six TRBV segments were more frequent in patients than controls; TRBV5-6, TRBV5-1 and TRBV20-1 belonged to this group.

For these receptors, no antigen is known. Libraries were made from TCR beta cDNA, and they carried unique molecular identifiers. MiXCR, run by TCRdb on the PCR reads, gives a single entry per CDR3 protein. The repertoire holds approximately 730,000 distinct CDR3 sequences, 25% to 30% seen once, with approximately 0.6% in the top ten. The sample taken for sequencing was blood. These receptors originate from a girl between 5 and 17 years old with multiple sclerosis.

The chain links TRBV20-1 to TRBJ2-5; 7 nucleotides match TRBD1. Germline CDR1 DFQATT, CDR2 SNEGSKA (reference sequence). The CDR3 has 14 residues. V lost 6 bases and J lost 5; bases outside the gene matches: 12. The CDR3 reads CSAGTGDPWETQYF. In nucleotides, the CDR3 is TGCAGTGCGGGTACAGGGGACCCTTGGGAGACCCAGTACTTC.

This clonotype was counted only a few times. This chain connects TRBV29-1 to TRBJ1-2; TRBD1 might be the D (6 bases). Germline V gene data show CDR1 as SQVTM and CDR2 as ANQGSEA. Trimming cost V 6 bases and J 3 bases, with 11 bases left between them. The CDR3 has 12 amino acids. This CDR3 reads CSVPGDHYGYTF. DNA for the CDR3: TGCAGCGTACCAGGGGACCACTATGGCTACACCTTC.

V is TRBV5-1 and J is TRBJ2-1, with 10 positions matching TRBD2. The CDR3 sequence is 20 residues long. The germline gives CDR1 SGHRS, CDR2 YFSETQ. The ends lost 4 bases at V and 4 bases at J; junction bases unmatched: 20. The CDR3 here is CASSKGGLGLAGAKYNEQFF. In DNA, the CDR3 is TGCGCCAGCAGCAAAGGGGGCCTCGGGCTAGCGGGGGCGAAATACAATGAGCAGTTCTTC.

This clonotype was seen a few times. The J gene is TRBJ2-1, the V gene TRBV28; a possible D gene is TRBD2 (6 bases). Germline lookup yields CDR1 MDHEN and CDR2 SYDVKM. V gave up 5 bases and J gave up 6 bases, with 23 bases separating them. The CDR3 length is 17 residues. CDR3 sequence reads: CASSPGLAQVLTNEQFF. The DNA for the CDR3 is TGTGCCAGCAGTCCAGGCCTAGCGCAAGTCCTGACCAATGAGCAGTTCTTC.

This clonotype was picked up a small number of times. The chain has TRBV5-1 and TRBJ1-2; D uncertain. CDR1 and CDR2 from the germline V gene are SGHRS and YFSETQ. V gave up 4 bases and J gave up 7 bases, with 11 bases separating them. The CDR3 has 12 amino acids. CDR3 protein: CASSAGILGYTF. CDR3 coding DNA: TGCGCCAGCAGCGCGGGCATTCTTGGCTACACCTTC.

This clonotype occurred once. The rearrangement uses TRBV15 and TRBJ2-2; unclear D gene. Per the germline V gene, CDR1 is LNHNV and CDR2 is YYDKDF (reference sequence). V was clipped by 1 base and J by 12 bases, with 15 bases between them. The CDR3 has 14 residues. The CDR3 nucleotides are TGTGCCACCAGCAGAGGTGCTGGAACACTCAAGCTGTTTTTT. Amino acids: CATSRGAGTLKLFF. Combining the CDR3 with reference TRBV15 and TRBJ2-2 gives the whole variable domain DAMVIQNPRYQVTQFGKPVTLSCSQTLNHNVMYWYQQKSSQAPKLLFHYYDKDFNNEADTPDNFQSRRPNTSFCFLDIRSPGLGDTAMYLCATSRGAGTLKLFFGEGSRLTVL.

J is TRBJ2-7 and V is TRBV6-5, with a possible D match to TRBD1 (6 bases). The V gene lost 2 bases and the J gene lost 0 bases, with 20 bases spanning the gap. This CDR3 has 18 amino acids. Germline V gives CDR1 MNHEY, CDR2 SVGAGI. The CDR3 nucleotides read TGTGCCAGCAGTTACGAGGTCGGGTCGGGACACGTCTCCTACGAGCAGTACTTC. Translation: CASSYEVGSGHVSYEQYF.

This clonotype showed up just a few times. The chain is built from TRBV28 and TRBJ1-4, with D unclear. V lost 6 bases and J 4 bases, leaving 9 bases between the germline ends. Germline V gives CDR1 MDHEN, CDR2 SYDVKM. This CDR3 is 13 amino acids long. CDR3 loop: CASSRVHNEKLFF. CDR3 nucleotides: TGTGCCAGCAGCCGGGTACATAATGAAAAACTGTTTTTT.

The rearrangement uses TRBV20-1 and TRBJ2-1; D perhaps matches TRBD2 (7 bases). The V gene's germline CDR1 is DFQATT and CDR2 SNEGSKA (reference sequence). The CDR3 consists of 14 residues. The V end lost 3 bases, the J end lost 8 bases, and 17 bases lay between the germline ends. CDR3 protein: CSASRRGRSDEQFF. Here the CDR3 DNA reads TGCAGTGCTAGCCGGCGGGGGCGTTCGGATGAGCAGTTCTTC.

The chain has TRBV7-2 and TRBJ2-3; TRBD1 might be the D (6 bases). Germline values: CDR1 SGHTA, CDR2 FQGNSA. CDR3 length: 16 residues. V was cut by 6 bases and J by 1 base, with 17 bases left in between. CDR3 sequence: CASRLTGAQGTDTQYF. DNA for the CDR3: TGTGCCAGCAGGCTGACAGGTGCCCAAGGCACAGATACGCAGTATTTT.

This clonotype has a handful of counts. The chain has TRBV20-1 and TRBJ2-3, with D possibly TRBD2 on 6 matching bases. The CDR3 runs to 12 residues. The V and J ends lost 5 bases and 9 bases respectively, with 15 bases between them. The germline V gene encodes CDR1 DFQATT and CDR2 SNEGSKA (reference sequence). CDR3 sequence: CSARESGGTQYF. For the CDR3, the DNA is TGCAGTGCTCGGGAATCCGGGGGAACGCAGTATTTT.

The V and J genes are TRBV20-1 and TRBJ2-7; 9 nucleotides agree with TRBD2. The CDR3 covers 15 residues. Germline V gene lookup returns CDR1 DFQATT and CDR2 SNEGSKA (reference sequence). The trim removed 8 bases at V and 2 bases at J, leaving 13 bases unmatched. CDR3 region: CSTNPGSSGTYEQYF. The CDR3 nucleotides read TGCAGTACTAACCCGGGGTCTAGCGGGACCTACGAGCAGTACTTC.

V gene TRBV24-1 combines with J gene TRBJ2-3, with TRBD2 identical over 8 bases. V lost 4 bases to trimming and J lost 2 bases; unmatched junction nucleotides: 10. CDR1 KGHDR and CDR2 SFDVKD come from the germline V gene. CDR3 size: 17 residues. CDR3 coding DNA: TGTGCCACCAGTGACCCAGCCGGAGCGGGGGCCACAGATACGCAGTATTTT. Its translation: CATSDPAGAGATDTQYF.

In the case of this clonotype: A read error is possible here, since a much larger clone lies one base away. The rearrangement uses TRBV6-6 and TRBJ2-3, with 8 bases matching TRBD2. Germline V gene data show CDR1 as MNHNY and CDR2 as SVGAGI (reference sequence). The J segment lost 6 bases and the V segment lost 0 bases, leaving 8 bases of the junction unmatched. The CDR3 spans 16 residues. CDR3 protein: CASSYSASGWEDTQYF. CDR3 nucleotide sequence: TGTGCCAGCAGTTACTCGGCTAGCGGGTGGGAGGATACGCAGTATTTT.

The chain couples TRBV11-2 to TRBJ2-3; D gene unclear. From germline, CDR1 is SGHAT and CDR2 FQNNGV. The V gene lost 8 bases and the J gene lost 0 bases, with 15 bases spanning the gap. This CDR3 contains 15 residues. The CDR3 loop is CASDAEPFSTDTQYF. In DNA, the CDR3 is TGTGCCAGCGACGCCGAACCGTTTAGCACAGATACGCAGTATTTT. Based on the CDR3 plus reference TRBV11-2 and TRBJ2-3, the full variable domain is EAGVAQSPRYKIIEKRQSVAFWCNPISGHATLYWYQQILGQGPKLLIQFQNNGVVDDSQLPKDRFSAERLKGVDSTLKIQPAKLEDSAVYLCASDAEPFSTDTQYFGPGTRLTVL.

CDR3 in amino acids: CASSSNPGLGLDTQYF. DNA of the CDR3: TGTGCCAGCAGCTCTAATCCGGGACTAGGGTTAGATACGCAGTATTTT. This rearrangement joins TRBV11-2 to TRBJ2-3, with 8 bases fitting TRBD2. Germline CDR1 reads SGHAT; CDR2 reads FQNNGV. CDR3 length: 16 residues. After removal of 4 bases from V and 5 bases from J, the junction contained 11 bases not matched to a gene.

This clonotype was seen only a few times. The rearrangement links TRBV28 to TRBJ2-5; unclear D gene. Trimming left V 6 bases short and J 5 bases short, with 7 bases between. The V gene's germline CDR1 is MDHEN and CDR2 SYDVKM. The CDR3 loop spans 11 amino acids. The DNA of the CDR3 is TGTGCCAGCAGCACCCCGGAGACCCAGTACTTC. This sequence encodes CASSTPETQYF.

Ten or more counts support this clonotype. The chain has TRBV9 and TRBJ2-3; possibly TRBD1 for D (5 bases). The CDR3 is 16 residues long. Germline lookup yields CDR1 SGDLS and CDR2 YYNGEE. The ends were cut back, 0 bases at V and 0 bases at J, with 11 bases in the middle. In DNA form, the CDR3 reads TGTGCCAGCAGCGTAGAAGGGGCTAGAAGCACAGATACGCAGTATTTT. It specifies CASSVEGARSTDTQYF. Filled out from reference TRBV9 and TRBJ2-3, the complete variable domain reads DSGVTQTPKHLITATGQRVTLRCSPRSGDLSVYWYQQSLDQGLQFLIQYYNGEERAKGNILERFSAQQFPDLHSELNLSSLELGDSALYFCASSVEGARSTDTQYFGPGTRLTVL.

With respect to this clonotype: The junction does not match germline at one end; this may be a read error. CDR3 sequence reads: CASSLKGGTEAFF. CDR3 nucleotide sequence: TGTGCTAGCAGCTTAAAGGGTGGCACTGAAGCTTTCTTT. The rearrangement uses TRBV7-7 and TRBJ1-1; D gene ambiguous. Germline V gives CDR1 SSHAT, CDR2 FNYEAQ (reference sequence). The CDR3 totals 13 residues.

The V call is TRBV20-1, the J call TRBJ1-2, with a tentative D call TRBD1 (5 bases). CDR1 is DFQATT, CDR2 SNEGSKA, per germline (reference sequence). V dropped 5 bases and J dropped 7 bases, with 11 bases sitting between them. This CDR3 is built from 11 residues. The CDR3 region is CSAGAAVGYTF. Written as DNA, the CDR3 is TGCAGTGCTGGGGCTGCGGTTGGCTACACCTTC.